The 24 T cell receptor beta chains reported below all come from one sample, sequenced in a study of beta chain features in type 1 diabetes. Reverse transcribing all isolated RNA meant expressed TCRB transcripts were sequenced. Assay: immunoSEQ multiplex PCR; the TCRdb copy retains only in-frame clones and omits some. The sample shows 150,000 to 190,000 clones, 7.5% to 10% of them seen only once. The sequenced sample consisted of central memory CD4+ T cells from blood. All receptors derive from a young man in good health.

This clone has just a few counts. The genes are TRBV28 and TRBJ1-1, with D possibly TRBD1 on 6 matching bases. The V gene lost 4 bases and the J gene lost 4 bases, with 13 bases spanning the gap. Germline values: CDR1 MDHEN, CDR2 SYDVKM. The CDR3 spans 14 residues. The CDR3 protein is CASSWTVPTTEAFF. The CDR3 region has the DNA TGTGCCAGCAGTTGGACAGTTCCGACCACTGAAGCTTTCTTT.

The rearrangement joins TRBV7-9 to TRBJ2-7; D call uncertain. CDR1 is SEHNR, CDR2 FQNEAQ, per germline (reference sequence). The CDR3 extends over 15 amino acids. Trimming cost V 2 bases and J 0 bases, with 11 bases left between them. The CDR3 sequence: CASSLSAPISYEQYF. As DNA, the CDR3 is TGTGCCAGCAGCTTATCCGCTCCTATCTCCTACGAGCAGTACTTC.

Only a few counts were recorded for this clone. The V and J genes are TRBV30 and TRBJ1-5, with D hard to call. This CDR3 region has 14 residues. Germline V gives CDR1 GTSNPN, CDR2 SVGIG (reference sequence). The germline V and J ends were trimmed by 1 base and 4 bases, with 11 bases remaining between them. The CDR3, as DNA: TGTGCCTGGAGTGGTTCCCCGGGGAATCAGCCCCAGCATTTT. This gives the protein CAWSGSPGNQPQHF.

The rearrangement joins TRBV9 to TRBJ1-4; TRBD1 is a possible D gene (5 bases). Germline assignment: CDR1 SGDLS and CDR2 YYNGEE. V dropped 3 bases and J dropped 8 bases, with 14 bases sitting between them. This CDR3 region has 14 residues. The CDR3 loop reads CASSAGVQGEKLFF. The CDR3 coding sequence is TGTGCCAGCAGCGCCGGCGTCCAGGGAGAAAAACTGTTTTTT. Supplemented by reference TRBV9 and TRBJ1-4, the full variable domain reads DSGVTQTPKHLITATGQRVTLRCSPRSGDLSVYWYQQSLDQGLQFLIQYYNGEERAKGNILERFSAQQFPDLHSELNLSSLELGDSALYFCASSAGVQGEKLFFGSGTQLSVL.

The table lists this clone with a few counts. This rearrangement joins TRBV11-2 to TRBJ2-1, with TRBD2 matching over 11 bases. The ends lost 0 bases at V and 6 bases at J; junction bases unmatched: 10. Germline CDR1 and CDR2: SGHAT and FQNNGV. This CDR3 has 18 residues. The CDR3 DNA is TGTGCCAGCAGCTTAGATCAAGGTGGGACTAGCGGTGCCAATGAGCAGTTCTTC. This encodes CASSLDQGGTSGANEQFF.

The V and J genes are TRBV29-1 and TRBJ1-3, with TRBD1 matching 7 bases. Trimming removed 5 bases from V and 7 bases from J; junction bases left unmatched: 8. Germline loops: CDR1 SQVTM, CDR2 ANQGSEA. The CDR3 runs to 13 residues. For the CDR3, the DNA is TGCAGCGTTAGACAGGGTAGACGGAACACCATATATTTT. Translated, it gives CSVRQGRRNTIYF.

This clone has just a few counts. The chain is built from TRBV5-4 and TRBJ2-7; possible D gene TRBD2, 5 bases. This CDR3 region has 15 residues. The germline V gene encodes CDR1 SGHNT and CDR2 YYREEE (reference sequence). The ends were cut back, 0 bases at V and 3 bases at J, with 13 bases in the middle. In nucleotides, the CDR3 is TGTGCCAGCAGCTTGGGAGGACTGGGTGACTACGAGCAGTACTTC. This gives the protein CASSLGGLGDYEQYF.

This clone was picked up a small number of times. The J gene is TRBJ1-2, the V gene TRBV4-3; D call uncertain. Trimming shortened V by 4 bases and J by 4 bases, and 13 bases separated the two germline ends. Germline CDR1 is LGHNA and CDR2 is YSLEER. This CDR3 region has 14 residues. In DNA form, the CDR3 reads TGCGCCAGCAGCCCGTTAGCCGTGGGCTATGGCTACACCTTC. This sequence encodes CASSPLAVGYGYTF.

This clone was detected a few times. CDR3 coding DNA: TGTGCCAGCGGAACCGGGACAGGGGGCTACAATGAGCAGTTCTTC. Amino acids: CASGTGTGGYNEQFF. This chain joins TRBV6-1 and TRBJ2-1; 11 positions match TRBD1. CDR3 length: 15 residues. The J segment lost 3 bases and the V segment lost 8 bases, leaving 6 bases of the junction unmatched. Per germline, CDR1 MNHNS and CDR2 SASEGT.

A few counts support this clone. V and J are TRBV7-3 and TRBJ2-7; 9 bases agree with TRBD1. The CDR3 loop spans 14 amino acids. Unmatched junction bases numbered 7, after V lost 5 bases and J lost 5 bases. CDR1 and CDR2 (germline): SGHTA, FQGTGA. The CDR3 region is CASSRDRGDHEQYF. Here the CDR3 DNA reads TGTGCCAGCAGCCGTGACAGGGGGGATCACGAGCAGTACTTC.

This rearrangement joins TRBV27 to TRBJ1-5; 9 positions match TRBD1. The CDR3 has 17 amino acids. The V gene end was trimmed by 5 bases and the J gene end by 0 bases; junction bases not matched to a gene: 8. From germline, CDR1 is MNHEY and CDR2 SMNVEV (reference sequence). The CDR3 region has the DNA TGTGCCAGCAGTCAAAGGACAGGGGAAACTAGCAATCAGCCCCAGCATTTT. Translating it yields CASSQRTGETSNQPQHF.

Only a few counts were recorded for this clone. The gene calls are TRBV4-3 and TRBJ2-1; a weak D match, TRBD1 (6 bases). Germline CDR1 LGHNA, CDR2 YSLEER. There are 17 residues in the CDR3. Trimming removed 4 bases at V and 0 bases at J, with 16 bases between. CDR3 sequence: CASSPSLWDISYNEQFF. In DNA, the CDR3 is TGCGCCAGCAGCCCCTCCCTCTGGGACATCTCCTACAATGAGCAGTTCTTC.

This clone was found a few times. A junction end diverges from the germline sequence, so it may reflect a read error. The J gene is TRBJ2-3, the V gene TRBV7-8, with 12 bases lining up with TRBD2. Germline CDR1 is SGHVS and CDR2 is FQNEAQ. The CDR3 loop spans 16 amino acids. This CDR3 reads CASSLAGGRVTDTQYF. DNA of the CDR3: TGTGCCAGCAGCCTAGCGGGGGGGCGGGTGACAGATACGCAGTATTTT. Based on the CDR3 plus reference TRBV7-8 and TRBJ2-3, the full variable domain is GAGVSQSPRYKVAKRGQDVALRCDPISGHVSLFWYQQALGQGPEFLTYFQNEAQLDKSGLPSDRFFAERPEGSVSTLKIQRTQQEDSAVYLCASSLAGGRVTDTQYFGPGTRLTVL.

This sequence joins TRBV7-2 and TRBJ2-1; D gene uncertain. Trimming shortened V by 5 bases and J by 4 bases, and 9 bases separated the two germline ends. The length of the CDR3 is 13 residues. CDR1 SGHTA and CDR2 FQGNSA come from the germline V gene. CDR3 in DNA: TGTGCCAGCAGCCCACTCGTATACAATGAGCAGTTCTTC. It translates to CASSPLVYNEQFF.

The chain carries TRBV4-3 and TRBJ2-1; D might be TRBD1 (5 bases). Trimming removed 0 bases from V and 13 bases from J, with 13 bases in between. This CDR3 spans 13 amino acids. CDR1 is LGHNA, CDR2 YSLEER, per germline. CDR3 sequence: CASSQEIQGVQFF. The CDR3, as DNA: TGCGCCAGCAGCCAAGAAATCCAGGGTGTTCAGTTCTTC.

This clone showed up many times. The chain's CDR3 is CAISENLQATDTQYF. Written as DNA, the CDR3 is TGTGCCATCAGTGAAAACCTTCAAGCCACAGATACGCAGTATTTT. The gene calls are TRBV10-3 and TRBJ2-3; D unresolved. The V end lost 3 bases, the J end lost 2 bases, and 12 bases lay between the germline ends. Germline CDR1 and CDR2: ENHRY and SYGVKD. CDR3 length: 15 residues.

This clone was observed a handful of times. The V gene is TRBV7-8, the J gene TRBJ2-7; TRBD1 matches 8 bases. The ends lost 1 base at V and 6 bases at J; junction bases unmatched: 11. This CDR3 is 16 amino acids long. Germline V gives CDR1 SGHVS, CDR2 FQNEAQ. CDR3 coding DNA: TGTGCCAGCAGCTTAGGCCGCCGCAGGGGGCTACGCGAGCAGTACTTC. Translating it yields CASSLGRRRGLREQYF.

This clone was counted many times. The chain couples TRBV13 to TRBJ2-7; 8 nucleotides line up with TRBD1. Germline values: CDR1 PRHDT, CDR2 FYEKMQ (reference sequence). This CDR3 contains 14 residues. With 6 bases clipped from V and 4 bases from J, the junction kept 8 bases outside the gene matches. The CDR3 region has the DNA TGTGCCAGCAGGCGTAAGACAGGGGATTACGAGCAGTACTTC. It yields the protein CASRRKTGDYEQYF.

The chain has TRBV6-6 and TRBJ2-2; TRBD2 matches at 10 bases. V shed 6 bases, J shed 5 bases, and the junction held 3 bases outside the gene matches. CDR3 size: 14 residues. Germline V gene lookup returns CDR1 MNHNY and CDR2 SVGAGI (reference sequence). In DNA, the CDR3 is TGTGCCAGCAGAACTAGCGGGATTACCGGGGAGCTGTTTTTT. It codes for CASRTSGITGELFF.

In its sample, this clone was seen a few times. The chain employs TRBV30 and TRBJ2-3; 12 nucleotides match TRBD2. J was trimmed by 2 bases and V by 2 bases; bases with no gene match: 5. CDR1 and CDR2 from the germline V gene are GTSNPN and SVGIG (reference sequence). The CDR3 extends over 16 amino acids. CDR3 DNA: TGTGCCTGGAGTCAGACTAGCGGGAGTGTCACAGATACGCAGTATTTT. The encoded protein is CAWSQTSGSVTDTQYF.

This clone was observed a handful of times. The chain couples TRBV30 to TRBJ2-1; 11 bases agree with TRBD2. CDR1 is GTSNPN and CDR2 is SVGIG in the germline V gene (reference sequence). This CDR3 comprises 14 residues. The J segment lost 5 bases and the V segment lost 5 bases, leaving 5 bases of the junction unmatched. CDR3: CAWEGLAEDNEQFF. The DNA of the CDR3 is TGTGCCTGGGAGGGACTAGCGGAGGACAATGAGCAGTTCTTC.

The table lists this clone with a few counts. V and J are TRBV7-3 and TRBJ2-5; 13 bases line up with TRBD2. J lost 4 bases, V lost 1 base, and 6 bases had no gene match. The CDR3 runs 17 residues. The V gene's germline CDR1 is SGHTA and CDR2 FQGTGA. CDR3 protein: CASSLKGLAGARETQYF. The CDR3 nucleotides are TGTGCCAGCAGCTTAAAAGGACTAGCGGGAGCGAGAGAGACCCAGTACTTC.

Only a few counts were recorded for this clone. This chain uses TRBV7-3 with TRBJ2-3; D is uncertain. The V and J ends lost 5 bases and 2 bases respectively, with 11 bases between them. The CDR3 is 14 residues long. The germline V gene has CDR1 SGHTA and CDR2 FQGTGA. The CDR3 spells CASSPMSNTDTQYF. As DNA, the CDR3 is TGTGCCAGCAGCCCAATGTCTAACACAGATACGCAGTATTTT.

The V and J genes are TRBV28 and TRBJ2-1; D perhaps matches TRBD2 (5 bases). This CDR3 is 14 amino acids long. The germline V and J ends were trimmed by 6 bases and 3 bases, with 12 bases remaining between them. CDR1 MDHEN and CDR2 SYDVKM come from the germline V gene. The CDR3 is CASSPPADYNEQFF. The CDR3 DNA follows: TGTGCCAGCAGCCCCCCAGCGGACTACAATGAGCAGTTCTTC.